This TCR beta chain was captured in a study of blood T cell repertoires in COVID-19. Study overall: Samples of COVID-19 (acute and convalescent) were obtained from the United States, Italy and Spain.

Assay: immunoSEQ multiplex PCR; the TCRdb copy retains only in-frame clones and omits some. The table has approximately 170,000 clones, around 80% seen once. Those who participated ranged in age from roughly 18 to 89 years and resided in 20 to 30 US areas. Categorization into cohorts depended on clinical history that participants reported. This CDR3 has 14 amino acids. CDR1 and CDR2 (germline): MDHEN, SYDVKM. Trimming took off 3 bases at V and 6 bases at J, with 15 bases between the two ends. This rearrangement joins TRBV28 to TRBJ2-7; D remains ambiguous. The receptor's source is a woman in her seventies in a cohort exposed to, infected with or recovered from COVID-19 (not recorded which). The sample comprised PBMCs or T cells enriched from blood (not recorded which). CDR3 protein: CASSFLRVGVEQYF. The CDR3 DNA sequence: TGTGCCAGCAGTTTCCTCCGGGTCGGAGTCGAGCAGTACTTC.